The sample holds many counts of the clone carrying this T cell receptor (beta chain). Its antigen remains unidentified. This specimen comes from a study of T cell repertoires in cytomegalovirus infection. The CDR3 sequence is 13 residues long. V was cut by 4 bases and J by 7 bases, with 13 bases left in between. CDR1 and CDR2 (germline): SGHVS, FQNEAQ. TCRdb ran MiXCR on the reads and lists one entry per CDR3 protein. In the table there are roughly 860,000 distinct CDR3 sequences, about 31% of which are singletons. This chain links TRBV7-8 with TRBJ1-1; D gene unclear. The sample was cultured CD8+ T cells from PBMCs, taken from culture after CMV antigen stimulation. The sequence derives from a human donor in good health (CMV status not recorded). Some clones in this sample may be carry-over from other donors' samples. The chain's CDR3 is CASSSRQSDEAFF. DNA of the CDR3: TGTGCCAGCAGCTCCCGGCAGAGCGATGAAGCTTTCTTT.